This passage covers 5 T cell receptor beta chains from one sample sequenced in a study of T-cell reconstitution after alpha-beta-depleted transplantation in children. TCRbeta library construction was performed incorporating unique molecular identifiers. TCRdb analysed the PCR reads with MiXCR anew, one entry per CDR3 protein. Of approximately 650,000 distinct CDR3 sequences in the sample, around 14% were seen once. The sequences come from PBMCs, collected before TCRalphabeta/CD19-depleted stem cell transplant. These receptor sequences come from a girl aged 2 to 9 with congenital amegakaryocytic thrombocytopenia, due to receive a stem cell transplant.

This clonotype appeared a few times. The chain combines TRBV2 with TRBJ2-3; 15 bases align to TRBD2. Trimming at V came to 5 bases and at J to 10 bases, leaving 7 bases not matched to a gene. Germline-derived CDR1 and CDR2 are SNHLY and FYNNEI. The CDR3 contains 15 residues. The CDR3 loop reads CASSPRTSGRDSQYF. CDR3 bases: TGTGCCAGCAGTCCGAGGACTAGCGGGAGGGATTCGCAGTATTTT.

About this clonotype itself: Possible read error: a much larger clone is one base away. The chain joins TRBV12-3 or TRBV12-4 to TRBJ2-4; D might be TRBD2 (5 bases). CDR3 length: 13 residues. This CDR3 reads CARSLALRDIQYF. The CDR3 nucleotides read TGTGCCCGCAGTTTAGCGCTGAGGGACATTCAGTACTTC.

The table lists this clonotype with many counts. V gene TRBV29-1 combines with J gene TRBJ1-2, with 7 bases lining up with TRBD1. V was pared by 6 bases and J by 5 bases, with 12 bases of the junction left unmatched. CDR1 SQVTM and CDR2 ANQGSEA come from the germline V gene. CDR3 size: 14 residues. The CDR3 region is CSVALTGLKYGYTF. The CDR3 nucleotides are TGCAGCGTCGCCCTGACAGGGTTGAAGTATGGCTACACCTTC.

This clonotype has just a few counts. The chain combines TRBV2 with TRBJ2-5; 13 bases match TRBD2. The CDR3 consists of 16 residues. The J segment lost 4 bases and the V segment lost 6 bases, leaving 8 bases of the junction unmatched. Germline CDR1 is SNHLY and CDR2 is FYNNEI. The CDR3 DNA is TGTGCCAGCAGCAGGACTAGCGGGAGAGGTAGAGAGACCCAGTACTTC. It specifies CASSRTSGRGRETQYF.

This clonotype was detected only a few times. CDR3 loop: CASSQELEREDSHEQYF. The CDR3 coding sequence is TGTGCCAGCAGCCAAGAGTTAGAACGGGAGGATAGCCACGAGCAGTACTTC. The rearrangement uses TRBV3-1 and TRBJ2-7; 7 nucleotides line up with TRBD2. J lost 5 bases, V lost 0 bases, and 13 bases had no gene match. Germline loops: CDR1 LGHDT, CDR2 YNNKEL (reference sequence). The CDR3 has 17 amino acids.